The entry below gives a single T cell receptor beta chain sequence along with its context. Its antigen is undetermined. A much larger clonotype is one base distant, so this may be a read error. The sample is drawn from a study of T cells in Graves' hyperthyroidism and ophthalmopathy. Study-wide findings and caveats: Most thyroid clonotypes that were expanded above 0.001 also turned up in blood.

For the diagnoses, clinical symptoms, serum thyroxine and TRAb, thyroid ultrasound and orbital computed tomography were used. Blood was drawn at first hyperthyroidism diagnosis, before any ophthalmopathy symptoms. The CDR3 regions of TCR beta were amplified from RNA transcripts. The primer set for the first-round RT-PCR of the TCR CDR3 was HTBI. One entry per CDR3 protein results from TCRdb running MiXCR on the multiplex PCR reads. The sample carries over 200,000 distinct CDR3 sequences, 14% to 15% recorded once. Trimming pared 0 bases from V and 4 bases from J, leaving 12 bases between. The length of the CDR3 is 14 residues. Per the germline V gene, CDR1 is GTSNPN and CDR2 is SVGIG (reference sequence).

The sequenced material came from blood. The genes are TRBV30 and TRBJ1-2, with D unresolved. This receptor was obtained from a woman between 40 and 50 years old with Graves' hyperthyroidism that later progressed to Graves' ophthalmopathy. CDR3 sequence reads: CAWSVQFRSYGYTF. The CDR3 region has the DNA TGTGCCTGGAGTGTACAGTTCAGGTCCTATGGCTACACCTTC.